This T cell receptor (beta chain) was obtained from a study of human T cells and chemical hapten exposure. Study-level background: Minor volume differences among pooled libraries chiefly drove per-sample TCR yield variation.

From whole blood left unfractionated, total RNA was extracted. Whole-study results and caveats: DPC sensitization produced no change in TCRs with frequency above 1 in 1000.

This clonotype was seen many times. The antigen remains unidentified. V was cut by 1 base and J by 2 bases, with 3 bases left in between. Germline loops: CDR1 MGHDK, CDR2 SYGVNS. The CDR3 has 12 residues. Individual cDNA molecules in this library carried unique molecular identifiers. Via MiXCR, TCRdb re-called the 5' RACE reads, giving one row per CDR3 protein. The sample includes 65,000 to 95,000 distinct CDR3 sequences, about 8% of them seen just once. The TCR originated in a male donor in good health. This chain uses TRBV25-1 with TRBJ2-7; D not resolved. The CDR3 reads CASSESPYEQYF. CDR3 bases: TGTGCCAGCAGTGAATCGCCCTACGAGCAGTACTTC.